The next 18 T cell receptor beta chains were all read from a single sample in a study of cytomegalovirus exposure and HLA in healthy donors. The PCR had 60 Vbeta and 13 Jbeta primers. The assay was immunoSEQ multiplex PCR, and TCRdb's table has in-frame clones only and misses some. The table has under 200,000 clones, about 81% seen once; the top ten hold 1.5% to 2%. The sample taken for sequencing was PBMCs. The receptors were gathered from a woman younger than 35 in good health and CMV-seronegative.

The chain couples TRBV10-3 to TRBJ1-1; TRBD1 aligns across 8 bases. CDR3 length equals 14 residues. V shed 1 base, J shed 4 bases, and the junction held 2 bases outside the gene matches. Germline V gene lookup returns CDR1 ENHRY and CDR2 SYGVKD. The CDR3, as DNA: TGTGCCATCAGTGAGTTTACAGGGGGCACTGAAGCTTTCTTT. It codes for CAISEFTGGTEAFF.

The chain uses TRBV19 and TRBJ2-7; tentative D call: TRBD2 (6 bases). This CDR3 is 16 amino acids long. Germline CDR1 and CDR2: LNHDA and SQIVND (reference sequence). V was pared by 3 bases and J by 7 bases, with 22 bases between. The CDR3 reads CASSIEGGTSPGEQYF. DNA of the CDR3: TGTGCCAGTAGTATCGAAGGCGGGACTTCCCCTGGAGAGCAGTACTTC.

This sequence joins TRBV9 and TRBJ2-5, with 10 bases fitting TRBD2. V was clipped by 3 bases and J by 4 bases; unmatched bases: 12. This CDR3 is 17 amino acids long. CDR1 and CDR2 from the germline V gene are SGDLS and YYNGEE. The CDR3 is CASSARDVAGGVETQYF. Here the CDR3 DNA reads TGTGCCAGCAGCGCGAGGGATGTAGCGGGGGGAGTAGAGACCCAGTACTTC.

V is TRBV7-6 and J is TRBJ2-3, with D possibly being TRBD2 (5 bases). Trimming took 2 bases from V and 3 from J, leaving 18 bases between them. Germline loops: CDR1 SGHVS, CDR2 FNYEAQ. This CDR3 region has 17 residues. CDR3 coding DNA: TGTGCCAGCAGCTTATACCTCAGGAAAGGGAGAACAGATACGCAGTATTTT. It specifies CASSLYLRKGRTDTQYF.

This chain joins TRBV7-7 and TRBJ2-2; no reliable D call. Trimming cost V 4 bases and J 6 bases, with 9 bases left between them. The CDR3 sequence is 13 residues long. Germline V gene lookup returns CDR1 SSHAT and CDR2 FNYEAQ (reference sequence). Here the CDR3 reads CASSSGQAGELFF. The CDR3 DNA reads TGTGCCAGCAGCTCCGGTCAGGCCGGGGAGCTGTTTTTT.

Concerning this clone itself: Its ends do not fully match the called genes, so a read error is possible. The chain links TRBV7-9 to TRBJ2-5; 10 nucleotides line up with TRBD2. Germline values: CDR1 SEHNR, CDR2 FQNEAQ (reference sequence). The CDR3 loop spans 16 amino acids. CDR3 nucleotides: TGTTCCAGCAGCGAAACTAGCGGGGATACTCAAGAGACCCAGTACTTC. Protein: CSSSETSGDTQETQYF.

V gene TRBV6-5 combines with J gene TRBJ2-7; perhaps TRBD2 as D (7 bases). Germline V gene lookup returns CDR1 MNHEY and CDR2 SVGAGI. The CDR3 extends over 15 amino acids. V lost 4 bases and J lost 3, with 16 bases in between. In DNA, the CDR3 is TGTGCCAGCAGTTCACAGACTAGGGGGGGCTACGAGCAGTACTTC. Translation gives CASSSQTRGGYEQYF.

The count of this clone is one. The rearrangement uses TRBV6-5 and TRBJ1-1; tentatively, D is TRBD1 (6 bases). The CDR3 consists of 15 residues. The ends were cut back, 6 bases at V and 10 bases at J, with 24 bases in the middle. In germline, CDR1 is MNHEY, CDR2 SVGAGI. The DNA for the CDR3 is TGTGCCAGCAGCCCGTTTACTGGGGGCTGGTTCGGAGCTTTCTTT. It yields the protein CASSPFTGGWFGAFF.

In DNA form, the CDR3 reads TGTGCCAGCAGTAAAGGAAGCAGGGACATGAACACTGAAGCTTTCTTT. It specifies CASSKGSRDMNTEAFF. The chain combines TRBV14 with TRBJ1-1; maybe TRBD1 (6 bases). Trimming took 6 bases from V and 0 from J, leaving 17 bases between them. The CDR3 is 16 amino acids. Looked up from germline, CDR1 is SGHDN and CDR2 is FVKESK.

J is TRBJ1-3 and V is TRBV2; D is unresolved. The CDR3 length is 14 residues. V was pared by 6 bases and J by 2 bases, with 11 bases between. CDR1 SNHLY and CDR2 FYNNEI come from the germline V gene. This chain's CDR3 is CASSVGRTGNTIYF. The CDR3 DNA is TGTGCCAGCAGCGTAGGGAGGACTGGAAACACCATATATTTT.

This chain joins TRBV10-1 and TRBJ2-2, with 8 bases lining up with TRBD1. Per the germline V gene, CDR1 is WNHNN and CDR2 is SYGVQD (reference sequence). The CDR3 totals 13 residues. Unmatched junction bases numbered 3, after V lost 8 bases and J lost 4 bases. DNA of the CDR3: TGCGCCAGCCAGGGGGCCGTCACCGGGGAGCTGTTTTTT. Translating gives CASQGAVTGELFF.

The gene calls are TRBV9 and TRBJ2-1; 11 nucleotides line up with TRBD2. Trimming cost V 4 bases and J 8 bases; bases outside gene matches: 8. CDR1 and CDR2 (germline): SGDLS, YYNGEE. The CDR3 is 15 amino acids. The CDR3 loop reads CASSPSGRSIDEQFF. As DNA, the CDR3 is TGTGCCAGCAGCCCTAGCGGGAGGTCTATCGATGAGCAGTTCTTC.

The chain uses TRBV7-8 and TRBJ2-6; 9 bases match TRBD2. The CDR3 is 18 residues long. V lost 5 bases, J lost 3 bases, and 11 bases stayed unmatched. In germline, CDR1 is SGHVS, CDR2 FQNEAQ. CDR3: CASSPSQRGVGGANVLTF. In nucleotides, the CDR3 is TGTGCCAGCAGCCCCTCCCAGCGGGGGGTAGGTGGGGCCAACGTCCTGACTTTC.

The chain carries TRBV10-3 and TRBJ2-1; perhaps TRBD2 as D (5 bases). There are 13 residues in the CDR3. Germline-derived CDR1 and CDR2 are ENHRY and SYGVKD. V lost 11 bases and J 4 bases, leaving 15 bases between the germline ends. CDR3 loop: CAASERPYNEQFF. In DNA form, the CDR3 reads TGTGCCGCCTCGGAGCGGCCGTACAATGAGCAGTTCTTC.

The rearrangement uses TRBV13 and TRBJ2-3, with 7 bases identical to TRBD2. The germline V gene encodes CDR1 PRHDT and CDR2 FYEKMQ (reference sequence). CDR3 size: 17 residues. J was trimmed by 2 bases and V by 4 bases; bases with no gene match: 12. DNA for the CDR3: TGTGCCAGCAGCTCCCCCTTGTCGGGAGGCCACACAGATACGCAGTATTTT. Encoded protein: CASSSPLSGGHTDTQYF.

This chain uses TRBV25-1 with TRBJ2-5; 7 nucleotides agree with TRBD1. CDR1 MGHDK and CDR2 SYGVNS come from the germline V gene. Trimming cost V 1 base and J 4 bases; bases outside gene matches: 9. This CDR3 comprises 16 residues. The CDR3 DNA is TGTGCCAGCAGTGAATCGGGAAGGGGGCACAGAGAGACCCAGTACTTC. Residues: CASSESGRGHRETQYF.

There are a few counts of this clone. V and J are TRBV18 and TRBJ2-1, with D possibly matching TRBD2 (6 bases). The length of the CDR3 is 13 residues. Germline V gene sequence: CDR1 KGHSH, CDR2 LQKENI. V lost 3 bases to trimming and J lost 7 bases, with 10 bases between them. The CDR3 sequence is CASSPSAGNEQFF. The DNA for the CDR3 is TGTGCCAGCTCACCGTCGGCGGGGAATGAGCAGTTCTTC.

The gene calls are TRBV4-2 and TRBJ2-7, with D tentatively TRBD1 (6 bases). V shed 0 bases and J shed 2 bases, with 14 bases lying between them. This CDR3 is built from 16 residues. CDR1 LGHNA and CDR2 YNFKEQ come from the germline V gene. The CDR3 sequence: CASSQEARTDPYEQYF. DNA of the CDR3: TGTGCCAGCAGCCAAGAGGCGCGGACAGATCCCTACGAGCAGTACTTC.